One sample yielded the 27 T cell receptor beta chains listed below, sequenced in a study of beta chain features in type 1 diabetes. General observations from the study: Shorter TCRB CDR3s, moderately but significantly so, were found in Type 1 diabetes patients in all four CD4+ subsets.

Reverse transcription of all isolated RNA meant that expressed TCRB transcripts were sequenced. Generated by immunoSEQ multiplex PCR, the TCRdb table keeps only in-frame clones and is missing some. The repertoire consists of almost 350,000 clones, with 9.3% occurring once and the leading ten covering 1%. These receptors are not linked to any known antigen. The sample comprised central memory CD4+ T cells from blood. The receptors here all came from a man under 40 with type 1 diabetes.

This CDR3 is CASSPQGYTEAFF. For the CDR3, the DNA is TGTGCCAGCAGTCCGCAGGGCTACACTGAAGCTTTCTTT. The chain couples TRBV6-5 to TRBJ1-1; D might be TRBD1 (5 bases). CDR3 length equals 13 residues. The germline gives CDR1 MNHEY, CDR2 SVGAGI. V lost 5 bases to trimming and J lost 3 bases, with 10 bases between them.

This chain links TRBV29-1 with TRBJ1-5; D possibly corresponds to TRBD1 (5 bases). The CDR3 has 12 amino acids. The V end lost 6 bases, the J end lost 3 bases, and 9 bases lay between the germline ends. Germline assignment: CDR1 SQVTM and CDR2 ANQGSEA. The CDR3 here is CSVGTDNQPQHF. The DNA of the CDR3 is TGCAGCGTAGGGACGGACAATCAGCCCCAGCATTTT.

This sequence joins TRBV5-1 and TRBJ1-6; TRBD1 agrees at 7 bases. CDR1 is SGHRS, CDR2 YFSETQ, per germline. This CDR3 has 14 amino acids. The trim removed 3 bases at V and 7 bases at J, leaving 4 bases unmatched. The CDR3, as DNA: TGCGCCAGCAGCTCCGACAGGGCCAATTCACCCCTCCACTTT. Translating it yields CASSSDRANSPLHF.

Only a few counts were recorded for this clone. This chain uses TRBV30 with TRBJ1-6, with 8 bases lining up with TRBD1. The CDR3 covers 13 residues. Germline V gene data show CDR1 as GTSNPN and CDR2 as SVGIG (reference sequence). The ends lost 5 bases at V and 5 bases at J; junction bases unmatched: 2. CDR3 region: CAWEGQDNSPLHF. Written as DNA, the CDR3 is TGTGCCTGGGAGGGACAGGATAATTCACCCCTCCACTTT.

This clone turned up a few times. The genes are TRBV6-6 and TRBJ1-2, with TRBD1 as a possible D gene (6 bases). The V end lost 6 bases, the J end lost 5 bases, and 13 bases lay between the germline ends. Germline V gene lookup returns CDR1 MNHNY and CDR2 SVGAGI (reference sequence). The CDR3 has 13 amino acids. CDR3 DNA: TGTGCCAGCAGGATCGACAGGAATTATGGCTACACCTTC. Translation: CASRIDRNYGYTF.

A remark on this clone: The same CDR3 is also encoded by other DNA sequences in this sample. The rearrangement links TRBV7-9 to TRBJ1-2; no clear D. The CDR3 runs to 13 residues. Trimming pared 3 bases from V and 3 bases from J, leaving 8 bases between. In germline, CDR1 is SEHNR, CDR2 FQNEAQ (reference sequence). In DNA, the CDR3 is TGTGCCAGCAGCTTGGGCCGGGACTATGGCTACACCTTC. Its protein product is CASSLGRDYGYTF. The variable domain in full, completed from reference TRBV7-9 and TRBJ1-2, reads DTGVSQNPRHKITKRGQNVTFRCDPISEHNRLYWYRQTLGQGPEFLTYFQNEAQLEKSRLLSDRFSAERPKGSFSTLEIQRTEQGDSAMYLCASSLGRDYGYTFGSGTRLTVV.

This clone was seen only a few times. The chain couples TRBV9 to TRBJ2-5; TRBD1 or TRBD2 may be the D gene (5 bases each). CDR1 and CDR2 from the germline V gene are SGDLS and YYNGEE. The CDR3 is 14 residues long. V lost 4 bases, J lost 5 bases, and 15 bases lay in between. The CDR3 sequence is CASSPNMGVETQYF. The CDR3 bases are TGTGCCAGCAGCCCCAATATGGGGGTGGAGACCCAGTACTTC.

A few counts support this clone. The J gene is TRBJ1-2, the V gene TRBV5-1; a possible D gene is TRBD1 (5 bases). This CDR3 is built from 15 residues. Trimming removed 0 bases at V and 4 bases at J, with 13 bases between. In germline, CDR1 is SGHRS, CDR2 YFSETQ. In DNA form, the CDR3 reads TGCGCCAGCAGCTTGGGGACAACTCCTGGCTATGGCTACACCTTC. Encoded protein: CASSLGTTPGYGYTF.

This clone was observed a few times. V and J are TRBV7-8 and TRBJ2-1, with 12 nucleotides matching TRBD2. This CDR3 contains 14 residues. CDR1 is SGHVS and CDR2 is FQNEAQ in the germline V gene. Trimming cost V 1 base and J 8 bases; bases outside gene matches: 0. The CDR3 DNA follows: TGTGCCAGCAGCTTAGGACTAGCGGGGGATGAGCAGTTCTTC. It yields the protein CASSLGLAGDEQFF.

This clone was observed a few times. The chain uses TRBV14 and TRBJ2-1, with 8 bases fitting TRBD2. Germline CDR1 SGHDN, CDR2 FVKESK. The ends lost 0 bases at V and 4 bases at J; junction bases unmatched: 8. This CDR3 comprises 17 residues. The CDR3 loop is CASSQDRGSGGYNEQFF. In nucleotides, the CDR3 is TGTGCCAGCAGCCAAGACCGAGGGAGCGGGGGATACAATGAGCAGTTCTTC.

This chain links TRBV5-1 with TRBJ2-2; 7 nucleotides align to TRBD1. The CDR3 sequence is 16 residues long. The ends lost 3 bases at V and 3 bases at J; junction bases unmatched: 8. Per the germline V gene, CDR1 is SGHRS and CDR2 is YFSETQ. As DNA, the CDR3 is TGCGCCAGCAGCTCAAACAGGGGTTGGGACACCGGGGAGCTGTTTTTT. Protein product: CASSSNRGWDTGELFF.

The V and J genes are TRBV7-2 and TRBJ2-7; D not resolved. CDR3 length equals 14 residues. V gave up 1 base and J gave up 2 bases, with 9 bases separating them. Germline assignment: CDR1 SGHTA and CDR2 FQGNSA. CDR3 DNA: TGTGCCAGCAGCTTAGGATTGGTCGCCTACGAGCAGTACTTC. Translated, it gives CASSLGLVAYEQYF.

This clone was counted between two and nine times. The rearrangement links TRBV6-5 to TRBJ1-6; no clear D. Trimming removed 4 bases from V and 5 bases from J, with 15 bases in between. This CDR3 is 16 amino acids long. Germline CDR1 and CDR2: MNHEY and SVGAGI. CDR3 nucleotide sequence: TGTGCCAGCAGTTCCGGAGGCTGGACCGATAATTCACCCCTCCACTTT. Its protein product is CASSSGGWTDNSPLHF.

In its sample, this clone was seen a few times. The chain uses TRBV7-8 and TRBJ2-3, with 8 bases fitting TRBD1. CDR3 length equals 17 residues. Germline V CDR1 and CDR2: SGHVS, FQNEAQ. The trim removed 3 bases at V and 1 base at J, leaving 9 bases unmatched. CDR3 bases: TGTGCCAGCAGCTTCTCGCACGGGGGACAGGGCACAGATACGCAGTATTTT. Encoded protein: CASSFSHGGQGTDTQYF. Full variable domain (rest looked up from reference TRBV7-8 and TRBJ2-3): GAGVSQSPRYKVAKRGQDVALRCDPISGHVSLFWYQQALGQGPEFLTYFQNEAQLDKSGLPSDRFFAERPEGSVSTLKIQRTQQEDSAVYLCASSFSHGGQGTDTQYFGPGTRLTVL.

The chain is built from TRBV4-3 and TRBJ2-5; D gene ambiguous. Germline-derived CDR1 and CDR2 are LGHNA and YSLEER. CDR3 size: 15 residues. Trimming left V 4 bases short and J 4 bases short, with 16 bases between. The CDR3 sequence: CASSPSVPAAETQYF. The CDR3 nucleotides are TGCGCCAGCAGCCCTTCGGTCCCAGCCGCAGAGACCCAGTACTTC.

The chain is built from TRBV20-1 and TRBJ1-1; D is perhaps TRBD1 (5 bases). Germline CDR1 reads DFQATT; CDR2 reads SNEGSKA (reference sequence). This CDR3 comprises 11 residues. The CDR3 loop reads CSTRRGTEAFF. As DNA, the CDR3 is TGCAGCACCCGGAGGGGAACTGAAGCTTTCTTT.

A few counts support this clone. The genes are TRBV18 and TRBJ2-1, with TRBD2 matching 8 bases. J lost 2 bases, V lost 1 base, and 4 bases had no gene match. The length of the CDR3 is 16 residues. The germline V gene has CDR1 KGHSH and CDR2 LQKENI. The CDR3 sequence is CASSPLPGGTYNEQFF. In DNA, the CDR3 is TGTGCCAGCTCACCACTTCCGGGAGGGACCTACAATGAGCAGTTCTTC.

CDR3 in amino acids: CASSLEGDSYEQYF. The CDR3 nucleotides read TGCGCCAGCAGCTTGGAGGGGGACTCCTACGAGCAGTACTTC. The V gene is TRBV5-1, the J gene TRBJ2-7, with a possible D match to TRBD1 (6 bases). This CDR3 is 14 amino acids long. The V end was cut by 0 bases, the J end by 0 bases, with 7 bases between. CDR1 and CDR2 from the germline V gene are SGHRS and YFSETQ.

The chain combines TRBV7-6 with TRBJ2-5; D unclear. The V gene lost 3 bases and the J gene lost 1 base, with 15 bases spanning the gap. Germline CDR1 and CDR2: SGHVS and FNYEAQ. The CDR3 loop spans 16 amino acids. The CDR3 bases are TGTGCCAGCAGCTTGGGGATGGTACCGGGCCAAGAGACCCAGTACTTC. Translation gives CASSLGMVPGQETQYF.

This clone has only a few counts. The chain combines TRBV9 with TRBJ2-2, with D maybe TRBD2 (6 bases). The germline V gene has CDR1 SGDLS and CDR2 YYNGEE. Trimming pared 6 bases from V and 3 bases from J, leaving 12 bases between. The CDR3 is made up of 14 amino acids. The CDR3 DNA follows: TGTGCCAGCACCCAGGACTACTACACCGGGGAGCTGTTTTTT. This encodes CASTQDYYTGELFF.

This rearrangement joins TRBV7-8 to TRBJ2-2; D uncertain. V was pared by 4 bases and J by 2 bases, with 5 bases between. The CDR3 sequence is 13 residues long. Germline-derived CDR1 and CDR2 are SGHVS and FQNEAQ. The CDR3 nucleotides read TGTGCCAGCAGCTGGTCAAACACCGGGGAGCTGTTTTTT. Its protein is CASSWSNTGELFF.

This chain uses TRBV19 with TRBJ2-7, with 7 bases fitting TRBD1. Germline CDR1 reads LNHDA; CDR2 reads SQIVND (reference sequence). With 7 bases clipped from V and 3 bases from J, the junction kept 9 bases outside the gene matches. This CDR3 has 14 amino acids. The CDR3 sequence: CASKAGTAFYEQYF. CDR3 coding DNA: TGTGCCAGTAAAGCCGGGACAGCCTTCTACGAGCAGTACTTC.

The CDR3 sequence: CASTTIQGPNQPQHF. The DNA for the CDR3 is TGTGCCAGTACAACTATCCAGGGACCCAATCAGCCCCAGCATTTT. The rearrangement joins TRBV19 to TRBJ1-5, with D perhaps TRBD1 (5 bases). V lost 7 bases and J lost 3, with 16 bases in between. Looked up from germline, CDR1 is LNHDA and CDR2 is SQIVND (reference sequence). The CDR3 is 15 residues long.

The chain recombines TRBV19 with TRBJ1-5; D not certain. Per germline, CDR1 LNHDA and CDR2 SQIVND (reference sequence). The CDR3 is 15 amino acids. Trimming took 5 bases from V and 0 from J, leaving 11 bases between them. The CDR3 DNA sequence: TGTGCCAGTAGTCCCACCCGACATAGCAATCAGCCCCAGCATTTT. It codes for CASSPTRHSNQPQHF.

The chain is built from TRBV27 and TRBJ2-1, with TRBD2 matching 10 bases. This CDR3 spans 16 amino acids. Germline V gives CDR1 MNHEY, CDR2 SMNVEV (reference sequence). J gave up 5 bases and V 2 bases, and 6 bases lay outside the gene matches. CDR3 in DNA: TGTGCCAGCAGTTTAATCGATAGCGGGGGGAACAATGAGCAGTTCTTC. It is translated as CASSLIDSGGNNEQFF.

V usage is TRBV5-1 and J usage is TRBJ2-7; perhaps D is TRBD1 or TRBD2 (6 bases each). CDR3 length: 17 residues. The V end was cut by 0 bases, the J end by 4 bases, with 20 bases between. CDR1 is SGHRS and CDR2 is YFSETQ in the germline V gene. CDR3 sequence reads: CASSLDLPGARNYEQYF. DNA for the CDR3: TGCGCCAGCAGCTTGGACCTCCCGGGGGCGAGGAATTACGAGCAGTACTTC.

The chain uses TRBV4-3 and TRBJ2-2; 7 bases map to TRBD1. The CDR3 length is 14 residues. Germline CDR1 LGHNA, CDR2 YSLEER. Trimming cost V 4 bases and J 5 bases; bases outside gene matches: 4. CDR3 amino acids: CASSRFRGTGELFF. The CDR3 DNA reads as TGCGCCAGCAGCCGTTTCAGGGGGACCGGGGAGCTGTTTTTT.